The rows below give T cell receptor beta chains drawn from one sample of a study of technical replicates of blood from four donors. Data came from immunoSEQ multiplex PCR; TCRdb stores just in-frame clones and leaves some out. The profile shows about 93,000 clones, nearly 97% of them singletons. Sequencing was performed on T cells isolated from PBMCs. The receptors were gathered from a human donor in good health. CDR3s include the opening cysteine and the closing phenylalanine or tryptophan. The order of the fields is J gene, V gene, CDR3 protein.

TRBJ2-7,TRBV6-1,CASSVIAVDSYEQYF
TRBJ2-3,TRBV4-1,CASSPRSGGPQFTDTQYF
TRBJ1-1,TRBV5-1,CASSLNPQGSNTEAFF
TRBJ2-7,TRBV11-2,CASTSNRDRGRLEQYF
TRBJ2-1,TRBV15,CATSRGYRREGEQFF
TRBJ1-2,TRBV27,CASSLSDYRGGYTF
TRBJ2-7,TRBV2,CASGEGLAYEQYF
TRBJ2-5,TRBV19,CASSSLRTGILQETQYF
TRBJ2-5,TRBV5-4,CASKGSGVMRETQYF
TRBJ1-1,TRBV29-1,CSVGQGETWGNTEAFF
TRBJ1-1,TRBV7-8,CASSLEEGQPMNTEAFF
TRBJ2-5,TRBV5-5,CASSLEDRGQETQYF
TRBJ2-1,TRBV6-4,CASRQGFSYNEQFF
TRBJ2-3,TRBV27,CASSPAGRGTTSTDTQYF
TRBJ1-6,TRBV5-1,CASSVGQAVASPLHF
TRBJ2-2,TRBV2,CASSVTVVGELFF
TRBJ2-2,TRBV5-1,CASSRDRDTGELFF
TRBJ1-2,TRBV5-8,CASTGFGDFYGYTF
TRBJ2-7,TRBV10-1,CASSYQRDRGLYEQYF
TRBJ2-5,TRBV10-2,CASGDRGASSETQYF
TRBJ2-6,TRBV29-1,CSVPSDTYSGANVLTF
TRBJ1-1,TRBV11-3,CASSARQGVTEAFF
TRBJ2-5,TRBV5-1,CASSLEGLAGKETQYF
TRBJ1-5,TRBV21-1,CAGGSVVGNQPQHF
TRBJ2-7,TRBV10-1,CASSGLRGISYEQYF
TRBJ2-7,TRBV18,CASSQGRGSSYEQYF
TRBJ1-1,TRBV28,CATFSGQGVHSTEAFF
TRBJ1-5,TRBV21-1,CASSKEEVLGGGNQPQHF
TRBJ2-2,TRBV7-8,CASKSGTSGGAVPGELFF
TRBJ2-1,TRBV10-1,CASSAVLAGVYSYNEQFF
TRBJ1-1,TRBV18,CASSPRDRGPRVNTEAFF
TRBJ1-1,TRBV2,CASNPTENTEAFF
TRBJ2-2,TRBV4-1,CASSQETWDRAAGELFF
TRBJ2-7,TRBV9,CASSVAGSYEQYF
TRBJ2-1,TRBV28,CASSFYSGSRNEQFF
TRBJ2-1,TRBV10-2,CASSEPGGYNEQFF
TRBJ2-7,TRBV5-1,CASSSGLAAVQQYF
TRBJ1-6,TRBV30,CAWSHTGTGVVPLHF
TRBJ2-1,TRBV6-6,CASSYLGDEQFF
TRBJ2-3,TRBV2,CASSVPRDSRADTQYF
TRBJ2-5,TRBV19,CASSISGGFQETQYF
TRBJ1-1,TRBV19,CASSMTRGASEAFF
TRBJ2-1,TRBV7-8,CASSLGGPGSYNEQFF
TRBJ2-1,TRBV6-5,CASSYSLVPYNEQFF
TRBJ1-2,TRBV9,CASSVAPNYGYTF
TRBJ2-7,TRBV28,CASSPSLGSYSYEQYF
TRBJ2-5,TRBV30,CAWSVQEQETQYF
TRBJ2-3,TRBV5-1,CASSLEGQPSTDTQYF